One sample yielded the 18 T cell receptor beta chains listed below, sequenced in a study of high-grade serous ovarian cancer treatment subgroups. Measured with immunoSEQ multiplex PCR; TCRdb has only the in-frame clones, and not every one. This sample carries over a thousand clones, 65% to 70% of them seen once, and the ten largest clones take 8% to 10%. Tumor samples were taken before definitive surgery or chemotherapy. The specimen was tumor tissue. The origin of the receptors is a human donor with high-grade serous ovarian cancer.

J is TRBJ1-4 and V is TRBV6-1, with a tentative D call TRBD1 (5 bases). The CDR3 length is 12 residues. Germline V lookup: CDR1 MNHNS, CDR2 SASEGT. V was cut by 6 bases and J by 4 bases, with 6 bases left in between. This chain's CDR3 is CASRQVNEKLFF. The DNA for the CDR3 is TGTGCCAGCAGACAGGTTAATGAAAAACTGTTTTTT.

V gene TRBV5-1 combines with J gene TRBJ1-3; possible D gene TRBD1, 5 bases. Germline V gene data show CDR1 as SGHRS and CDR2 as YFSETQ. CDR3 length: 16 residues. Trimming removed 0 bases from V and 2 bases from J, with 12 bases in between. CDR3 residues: CASSLVAGRTGNTIYF. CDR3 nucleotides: TGCGCCAGCAGCTTGGTGGCAGGGAGGACTGGAAACACCATATATTTT.

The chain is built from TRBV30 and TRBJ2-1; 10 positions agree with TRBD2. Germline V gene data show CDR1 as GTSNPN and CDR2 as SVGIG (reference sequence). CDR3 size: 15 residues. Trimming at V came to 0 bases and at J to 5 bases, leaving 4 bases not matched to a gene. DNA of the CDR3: TGTGCCTGGAGTGTTTCAGCGGGAGGGCACAATGAGCAGTTCTTC. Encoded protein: CAWSVSAGGHNEQFF.

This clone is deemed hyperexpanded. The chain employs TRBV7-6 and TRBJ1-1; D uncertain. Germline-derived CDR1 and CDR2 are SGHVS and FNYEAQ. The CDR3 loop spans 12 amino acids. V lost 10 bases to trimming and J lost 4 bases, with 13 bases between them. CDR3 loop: CATAKWGTEAFF. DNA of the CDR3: TGTGCCACTGCCAAGTGGGGCACTGAAGCTTTCTTT.

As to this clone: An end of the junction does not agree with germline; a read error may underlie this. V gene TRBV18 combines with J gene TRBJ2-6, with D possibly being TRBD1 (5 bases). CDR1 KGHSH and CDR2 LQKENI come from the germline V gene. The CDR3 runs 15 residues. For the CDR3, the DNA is TGTGCCAGCTCACCAGAGGTTGGTGGGGCCAACGCCCTGACTTTC. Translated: CASSPEVGGANALTF.

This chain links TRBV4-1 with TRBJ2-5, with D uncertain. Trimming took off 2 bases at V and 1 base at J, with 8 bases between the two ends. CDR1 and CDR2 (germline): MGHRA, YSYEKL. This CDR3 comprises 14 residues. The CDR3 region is CASSQTVTQETQYF. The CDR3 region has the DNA TGCGCCAGCAGCCAAACAGTGACCCAAGAGACCCAGTACTTC.

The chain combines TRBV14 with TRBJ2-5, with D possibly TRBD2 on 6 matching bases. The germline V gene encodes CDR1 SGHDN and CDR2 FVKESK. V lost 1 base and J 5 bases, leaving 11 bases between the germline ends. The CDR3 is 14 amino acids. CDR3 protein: CASSQALARETQYF. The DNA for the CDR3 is TGTGCCAGCAGCCAAGCCCTAGCGAGGGAGACCCAGTACTTC.

The CDR3 region is CASSSPPRRHHNEQFF. CDR3 sequence (DNA): TGTGCCAGCAGCTCCCCTCCGAGGAGGCACCACAATGAGCAGTTCTTC. This chain joins TRBV11-3 and TRBJ2-1; D is possibly TRBD2 (5 bases). CDR3 length: 16 residues. Trimming cost V 4 bases and J 5 bases, with 18 bases left between them. CDR1 is SGHNT and CDR2 is YENEEA in the germline V gene.

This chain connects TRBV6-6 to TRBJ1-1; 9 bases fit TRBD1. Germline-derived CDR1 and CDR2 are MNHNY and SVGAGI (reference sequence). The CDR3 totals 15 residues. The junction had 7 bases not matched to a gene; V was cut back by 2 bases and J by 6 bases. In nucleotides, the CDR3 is TGTGCCAGCAGTTACGAGGGACAGGGAGATCCTGAAGCTTTCTTT. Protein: CASSYEGQGDPEAFF.

Here the CDR3 DNA reads TGTGCCAGCAGCTTAGCGGCTAGCGGGACCAAAAACATTCAGTACTTC. Residues: CASSLAASGTKNIQYF. The chain links TRBV7-2 to TRBJ2-4; TRBD2 matches at 9 bases. Germline CDR1 is SGHTA and CDR2 is FQGNSA. V gave up 0 bases and J gave up 2 bases; unmatched junction bases: 2. This CDR3 is 16 amino acids long.

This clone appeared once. The CDR3 sequence: CASSPEGLGNEKLFF. CDR3 coding DNA: TGTGCCAGCTCACCCGAGGGGTTGGGTAATGAAAAACTGTTTTTT. The genes are TRBV18 and TRBJ1-4, with a weak D call TRBD1 (5 bases). This CDR3 spans 15 amino acids. Germline V gene data show CDR1 as KGHSH and CDR2 as LQKENI. The V and J ends lost 3 bases and 4 bases respectively, with 12 bases between them.

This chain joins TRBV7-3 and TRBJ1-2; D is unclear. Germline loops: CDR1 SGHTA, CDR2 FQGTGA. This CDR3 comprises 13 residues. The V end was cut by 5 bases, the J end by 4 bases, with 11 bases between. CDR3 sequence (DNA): TGTGCCAGCAGCCCGGACGGGAGCTATGGCTACACCTTC. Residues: CASSPDGSYGYTF.

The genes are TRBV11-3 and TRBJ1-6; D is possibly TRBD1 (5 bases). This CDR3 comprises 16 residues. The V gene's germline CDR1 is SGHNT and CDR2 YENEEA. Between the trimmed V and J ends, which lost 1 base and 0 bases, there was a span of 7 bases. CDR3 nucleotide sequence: TGTGCCAGCAGCTTAGTAGGGGACTCCTATAATTCACCCCTCCACTTT. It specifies CASSLVGDSYNSPLHF.

The CDR3 DNA follows: TGTGCCAGCAGCTTAATAAGCTCCTACGAGCAGTACTTC. This sequence encodes CASSLISSYEQYF. The chain links TRBV7-9 to TRBJ2-7; D gene ambiguous. This CDR3 is built from 13 residues. Per germline, CDR1 SEHNR and CDR2 FQNEAQ (reference sequence). Between the trimmed V and J ends, which lost 2 bases and 0 bases, there was a span of 5 bases.

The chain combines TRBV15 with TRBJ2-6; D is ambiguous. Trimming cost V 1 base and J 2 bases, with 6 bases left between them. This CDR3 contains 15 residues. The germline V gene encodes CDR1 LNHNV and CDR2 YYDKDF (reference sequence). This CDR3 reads CATSRVGPGANVLTF. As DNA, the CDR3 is TGTGCCACCAGCAGAGTTGGACCTGGGGCCAACGTCCTGACTTTC.

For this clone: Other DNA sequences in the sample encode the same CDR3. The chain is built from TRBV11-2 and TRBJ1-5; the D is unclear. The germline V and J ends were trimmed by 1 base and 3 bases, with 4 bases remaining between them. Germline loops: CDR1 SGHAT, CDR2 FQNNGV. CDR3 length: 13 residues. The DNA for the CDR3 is TGTGCCAGCAGCTTAGGCCTCAATCAGCCCCAGCATTTT. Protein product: CASSLGLNQPQHF.

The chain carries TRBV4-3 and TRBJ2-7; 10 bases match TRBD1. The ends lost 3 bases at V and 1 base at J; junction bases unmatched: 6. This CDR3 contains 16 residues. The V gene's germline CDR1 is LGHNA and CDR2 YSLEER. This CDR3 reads CASSHSGTGESYEQYF. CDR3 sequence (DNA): TGCGCCAGCAGCCATTCCGGGACAGGGGAATCCTACGAGCAGTACTTC.

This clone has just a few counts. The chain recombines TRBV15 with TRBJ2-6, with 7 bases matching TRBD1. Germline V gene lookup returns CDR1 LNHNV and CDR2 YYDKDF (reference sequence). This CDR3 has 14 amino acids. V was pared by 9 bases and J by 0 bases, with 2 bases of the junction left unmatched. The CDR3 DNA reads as TGTGCCACACGACAGGGCTCTGGGGCCAACGTCCTGACTTTC. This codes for CATRQGSGANVLTF.